This T cell receptor (beta chain) emerged from a study of PD-L1 blockade in urothelial cancer. The overall study: The patients' atezolizumab therapy, 1,200 mg intravenously every 3 weeks, started in the mid-2010s. Analyses used blood from 3 weeks (second dose) and 6 weeks after treatment start. The median T cell count in blood samples was 110,000 to 150,000. Findings of the study overall: Lower than median blood TCR clonality before treatment predicted better survival.

Note on this clone: No antigen is known for it.

Libraries were prepared by immunoSEQ multiplex PCR; TCRdb keeps only in-frame clonotypes and omits some of them. The repertoire holds under 130,000 clones, with around 85% as singletons. V lost 4 bases, J lost 1 base, and 5 bases stayed unmatched. The CDR3 runs to 18 residues. Looked up from germline, CDR1 is LNHNV and CDR2 is YYDKDF (reference sequence). J is TRBJ2-1 and V is TRBV15; 15 positions agree with TRBD2. Sequences were derived from PBMCs, sampled around atezolizumab (anti-PD-L1) treatment. This sequence was found in a man aged 50 to 59 with urothelial cancer. The CDR3: CATSTGTSGRISYNEQFF. In DNA, the CDR3 is TGTGCCACCAGCACCGGGACTAGCGGGAGGATATCCTACAATGAGCAGTTCTTC.